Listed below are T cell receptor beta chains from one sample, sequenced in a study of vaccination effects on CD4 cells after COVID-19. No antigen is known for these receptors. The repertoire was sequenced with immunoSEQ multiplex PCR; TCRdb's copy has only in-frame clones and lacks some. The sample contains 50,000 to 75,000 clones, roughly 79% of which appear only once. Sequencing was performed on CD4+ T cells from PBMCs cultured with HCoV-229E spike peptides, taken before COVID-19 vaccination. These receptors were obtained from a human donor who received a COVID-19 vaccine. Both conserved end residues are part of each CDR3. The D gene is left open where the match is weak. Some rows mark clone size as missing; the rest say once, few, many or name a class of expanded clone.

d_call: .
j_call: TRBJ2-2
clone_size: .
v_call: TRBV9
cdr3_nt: TGTGCCAGCGGACTCCAGGGTACCGGGGAGCTGTTTTTT
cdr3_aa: CASGLQGTGELFF

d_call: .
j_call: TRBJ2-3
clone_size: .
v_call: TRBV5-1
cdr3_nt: TGCGCCAGCCAAATAAATGCGGGCACAGATACGCAGTATTTT
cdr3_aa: CASQINAGTDTQYF

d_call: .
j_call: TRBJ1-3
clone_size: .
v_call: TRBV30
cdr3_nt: TGTGCCTGGAGTGTACTGGCCTTCTCTGGAAACACCATATATTTT
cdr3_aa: CAWSVLAFSGNTIYF

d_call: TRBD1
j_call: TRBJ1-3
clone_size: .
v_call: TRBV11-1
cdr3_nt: TGTGCCAGCAGCCGAGGACAGGGAAGAACTGGAAACACCATATATTTT
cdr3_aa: CASSRGQGRTGNTIYF

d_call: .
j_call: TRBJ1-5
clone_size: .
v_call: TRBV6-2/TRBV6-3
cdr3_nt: TGTGCCAGCAGTTACTCGCCATATAGCAATCAGCCCCAGCATTTT
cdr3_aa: CASSYSPYSNQPQHF

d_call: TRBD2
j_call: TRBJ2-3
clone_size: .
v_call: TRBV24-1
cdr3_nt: TGTGCCACCAGTGACCCGGGACTAGCGGGGGACCTCCCCACAGATACGCAGTATTTT
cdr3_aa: CATSDPGLAGDLPTDTQYF

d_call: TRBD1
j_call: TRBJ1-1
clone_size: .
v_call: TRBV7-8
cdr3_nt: TGTGCCAGCAGCTTAGGACAGGGGAACACTGAAGCTTTCTTT
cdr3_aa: CASSLGQGNTEAFF

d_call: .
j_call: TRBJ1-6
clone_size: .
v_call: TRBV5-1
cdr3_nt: TGCGCCAGCAGCGCATTGACACGGGATAATTCACCCCTCCACTTT
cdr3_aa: CASSALTRDNSPLHF

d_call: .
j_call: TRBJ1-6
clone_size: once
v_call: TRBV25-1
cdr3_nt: TGTGCCAGCAGTGAACTATATAATTCACCCCTCCACTTT
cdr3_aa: CASSELYNSPLHF

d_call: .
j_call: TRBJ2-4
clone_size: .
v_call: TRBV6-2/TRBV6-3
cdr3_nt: TGTGCCAGCAGTTACTCGGGGGGGCCGAGCATAGACATTCAGTACTTC
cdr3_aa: CASSYSGGPSIDIQYF

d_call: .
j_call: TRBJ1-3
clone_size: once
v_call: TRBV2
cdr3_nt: TGTGCCAGCAGTGTCTGGGCCTCTGGAAACACCATATATTTT
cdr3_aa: CASSVWASGNTIYF

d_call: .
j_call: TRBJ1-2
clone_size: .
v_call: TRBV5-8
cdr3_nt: TGTGCCAGCAGCTTGAGGATATTGACAGGTCGTGGCTTGGACTATGGCTACACCTTC
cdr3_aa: CASSLRILTGRGLDYGYTF

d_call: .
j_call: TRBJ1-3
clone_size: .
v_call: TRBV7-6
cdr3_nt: TGTGCCAGCAGCCTTCGGTTCCAGTCTGGAAACACCATATATTTT
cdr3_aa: CASSLRFQSGNTIYF

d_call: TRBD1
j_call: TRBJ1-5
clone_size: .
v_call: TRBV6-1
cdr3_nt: TGTGCCAGCAGCGAAGGGACAGGGACATTTAGCAATCAGCCCCAGCATTTT
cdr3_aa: CASSEGTGTFSNQPQHF

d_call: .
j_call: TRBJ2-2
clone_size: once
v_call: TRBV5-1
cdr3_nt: TGCGCCAGCAGCAGGGACGTAGCCGGGGAGCTGTTTTTT
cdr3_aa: CASSRDVAGELFF

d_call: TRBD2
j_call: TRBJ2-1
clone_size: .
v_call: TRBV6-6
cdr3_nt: TGTGCCATAGCGGGGGATCACTACAATGAGCAGTTCTTC
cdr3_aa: CAIAGDHYNEQFF

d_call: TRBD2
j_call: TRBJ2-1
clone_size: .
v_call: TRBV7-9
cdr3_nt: TGTGCCAGCAGCGCCCTAGCGGGGGGCTCCTACAATGAGCAGTTCTTC
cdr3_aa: CASSALAGGSYNEQFF

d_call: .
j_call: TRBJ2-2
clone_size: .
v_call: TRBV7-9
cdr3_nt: TGTGCCAGCAGCTTACCCGGGACAAACACCGGGGAGCTGTTTTTT
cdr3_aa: CASSLPGTNTGELFF

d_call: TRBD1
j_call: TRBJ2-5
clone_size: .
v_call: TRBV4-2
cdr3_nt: TGTGCCAGCAGCCAAGGTACGGGACAGGGAGAAAAGACCCAGTACTTC
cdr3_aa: CASSQGTGQGEKTQYF

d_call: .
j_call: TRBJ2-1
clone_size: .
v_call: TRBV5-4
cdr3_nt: TGTGCCAGCAGCCCTTCAGGGACCTCTTCCTACAATGAGCAGTTCTTC
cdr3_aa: CASSPSGTSSYNEQFF

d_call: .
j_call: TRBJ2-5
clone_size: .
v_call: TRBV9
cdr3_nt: TGTGCCAGCAGCTCCCGTGGATCGGACCAAGAGACCCAGTACTTC
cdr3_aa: CASSSRGSDQETQYF

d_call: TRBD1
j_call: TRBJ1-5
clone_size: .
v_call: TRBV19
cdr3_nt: TGTGCCAGTAGTATCACAGGGGAGGTCAATCAGCCCCAGCATTTT
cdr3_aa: CASSITGEVNQPQHF

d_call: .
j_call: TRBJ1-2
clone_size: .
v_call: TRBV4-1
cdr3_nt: TGCGCCAGCAGCCAAGGGAGGTCTTCCGACTATGGCTACACCTTC
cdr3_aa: CASSQGRSSDYGYTF